The sequence of this TCR beta chain was determined in a study of regulatory and conventional T cells in RAG deficiency (dated by TCRdb to about 2017). A note on the overall study: High-throughput TCR beta sequencing was used to compare the repertoire diversity and composition of Treg, conventional CD4+ and CD8+ T cells between RAG-deficient patients and healthy controls.

Libraries came from the immunoSEQ multiplex PCR assay. Genomic DNA from the sorted T-cell subsets was used to amplify rearranged TCR beta chain products, which were then sequenced. On the study's bioinformatics: Shannon entropy and Simpson indices were used to measure the diversity of productive TCR beta rearrangements in each repertoire. Clonal expansion was assessed by the summed frequency of the 100 most abundant productive TCR beta clonotypes among total reads. A self-reactivity index based on amino acid usage at CDR3beta positions 6 and 7 was applied to the TRB repertoires. Two-way ANOVA was used for repertoire analyses, and Student t or Mann-Whitney tests were used for flow cytometric analyses. TCRdb's version of the immuneACCESS table is confined to in-frame rearrangements and falls short of the full clone set. An unresolved V gene accounts for under half of the shortfall where checked; the remainder is of unknown origin. V, J and clone size are those of that table, while D and trimming were read from the DNA. The table for this sample lists roughly 29,000 clones; 75% to 95% of them were counted only once. The ten largest make up around 0.82% of the sample.

Before genomic DNA extraction, regulatory T cells were isolated from blood as CD4+CD25-high CD127-low cells. Eight or nine healthy control donors served as the comparison group for repertoire analyses. Note on this clone: Its antigen remains undetermined. Per-nucleotide qualities are absent, and no much larger clonotype sits a single base away.

On the study overall, not on this receptor specifically: In Omenn syndrome patients, sorted CD25-high CD127-low cells may represent peripherally activated cells rather than bona fide Treg cells. Compared with controls, Omenn syndrome and CID/AS patients had roughly 100-fold fewer unique TCR beta sequences in Treg cells, whereas the reduction in the other subsets was approximately 10-fold. For some subjects, some T-cell subset analyses were not performed. Compared with control T-cell subpopulations, RAG-deficient patients had much lower Shannon entropy and higher Simpson indices. Shorter CDR3 lengths were found in all patient T-cell subsets, and >75% Treg-Tconv repertoire overlap at nucleotide and amino acid level was observed in Omenn syndrome patients.

Measured from the cysteine to the phenylalanine, the CDR3 is 17 residues long. This entry keeps only the CDR3 DNA: 51 bases, framed from base 1. The sample was also linked to a second study, of regulatory T cells. The second study reports: In the multiplex PCR, 52 forward TRBV primers and 13 reverse TRBJ primers were used, and assay-based and computational corrections were applied for amplification bias. Patient repertoires showed restricted unique TRB V-J pairs and skewed V and J gene usage, most marked in regulatory T cells. The study compared T-cell receptor beta repertoires of sorted regulatory, conventional CD4+ and CD8+ T cells between CD3G-deficient patients and healthy controls. Ficoll density separation was used to isolate peripheral blood mononuclear cells. Within the immunoSEQ assay, multiplex PCR amplified rearranged TRB loci from genomic DNA. Sequencing of the TRB amplicons was done on an Illumina HiSeq platform. Raw sequences were error-filtered and aligned to reference gene sequences by custom algorithms, then analyzed with the immunoSEQ online tools. The frequencies of productive and nonproductive TRB rearrangements were evaluated among unique sequences as well as among total sequences. Group comparisons used t tests, Mann-Whitney tests or two-way ANOVA run in Prism software.

The sample taken for sequencing was Tregs sorted from blood. The sequence joins TRBV21-1 to TRBJ1-3. TRBV21-1 is a listed pseudogene. This TCR came from a human donor in good health. The sequence in DNA is TGTGCCAGCAGCAACCCGGGCCAAAAACCTGGCGGAAACACCATATATTTT. It encodes CASSNPGQKPGGNTIYF.